This T cell receptor beta chain was sequenced during a study of cytomegalovirus exposure and HLA in healthy donors. Study-level background: The same platform was used for the 110 or so validation repertoires as for the roughly 700 first-cohort repertoires, as reported in a later analysis.

Clones were sequenced by immunoSEQ multiplex PCR, and TCRdb holds only the in-frame ones, with some missing. The sample lists about 110,000 clones; over 75% were seen once. V was pared by 4 bases and J by 5 bases, with 4 bases of the junction left unmatched. Germline CDR1 MNHNS, CDR2 SASEGT. The CDR3 spans 15 residues. The sequence came from a young woman in good health and CMV-seronegative. Source material: PBMCs. V gene TRBV6-1 combines with J gene TRBJ2-1; TRBD2 aligns across 11 bases. The CDR3 reads CASSVLAGAHNEQFF. In DNA, the CDR3 is TGTGCCAGCAGTGTACTAGCGGGGGCCCACAATGAGCAGTTCTTC.